The rows below give T cell receptor beta chains drawn from one sample of a study of blood T cell repertoires in COVID-19. Assay: immunoSEQ multiplex PCR; the TCRdb copy retains only in-frame clones and omits some. The repertoire holds 150,000 or so clones, with approximately 80% as singletons. The sample was peripheral blood. These receptors originate from a man in his sixties with active or convalescent COVID-19. CDR3s include the opening cysteine and the closing phenylalanine or tryptophan. Fields, in order: D gene, clone size, J gene, V gene, CDR3 protein, CDR3 DNA. The D gene is left open where the match is weak. Some rows have no size entry. The others give once, few or many, or a class for an expanded clone.

TRBD1,once,TRBJ1-2,TRBV28,CASRIWTGGLGYTF,TGTGCCAGCAGGATATGGACAGGGGGCCTTGGCTACACCTTC
TRBD2,.,TRBJ2-5,TRBV28,CASSSLAGQETQYF,TGTGCCAGCAGTTCCTTAGCGGGGCAAGAGACCCAGTACTTC
TRBD2,once,TRBJ2-1,TRBV24-1,CATGREVDEQFF,TGTGCCACCGGTCGGGAGGTTGATGAGCAGTTCTTC
.,few,TRBJ2-2,TRBV3-1/TRBV3-2,CASSLPGVTGELFF,TGTGCCAGCAGCCTACCCGGGGTCACCGGGGAGCTGTTTTTT
.,.,TRBJ1-5,TRBV21-1,CAESGAVSNQPQHF,TGTGCCGAGTCAGGCGCAGTTAGCAATCAGCCCCAGCATTTT
.,.,TRBJ2-5,TRBV28,CASSPQETQYF,TGTGCCAGCAGTCCTCAAGAGACCCAGTACTTC
.,.,TRBJ1-4,TRBV5-6,CASSLYLGSEKLFF,TGTGCCAGCAGTCTTTACTTAGGGAGTGAAAAACTGTTTTTT
TRBD1,.,TRBJ1-3,TRBV24-1,CATSDPSDRGANTIYF,TGTGCCACCAGTGATCCTTCGGACAGGGGCGCAAACACCATATATTTT
TRBD2,many,TRBJ2-1,TRBV13,CASIRLAGGPEQFF,TGTGCCAGCATTAGACTAGCGGGAGGGCCTGAGCAGTTCTTC
TRBD1,.,TRBJ2-7,TRBV28,CASSSITGGSYEQYF,TGTGCCAGCAGTTCGATCACAGGGGGCTCCTACGAGCAGTACTTC
TRBD2,.,TRBJ2-1,TRBV4-2,CASSHPGLATSYNEQFF,TGTGCCAGCAGCCACCCGGGACTAGCGACTTCCTACAATGAGCAGTTCTTC
.,.,TRBJ1-2,TRBV12-3/TRBV12-4,CASRAGVGYGYTF,TGTGCCAGCAGGGCCGGGGTAGGCTATGGCTACACCTTC
.,.,TRBJ1-1,TRBV6-5,CASSFQAGMNTEAFF,TGTGCCAGCAGTTTCCAAGCAGGTATGAACACTGAAGCTTTCTTT
TRBD1,.,TRBJ2-6,TRBV5-1,CASSLQGQGTYGANVLTF,TGCGCCAGCAGCTTGCAGGGACAGGGTACGTACGGGGCCAACGTCCTGACTTTC
.,.,TRBJ2-1,TRBV5-1,CASSLVAKGHEQFF,TGCGCCAGCAGCTTGGTGGCTAAGGGGCATGAGCAGTTCTTC
.,.,TRBJ1-4,TRBV1,CTSSQVRRDFNEKLFF,TGCACCAGCAGCCAAGTCAGGAGGGACTTTAATGAAAAACTGTTTTTT
TRBD1,few,TRBJ1-6,TRBV6-5,CASSPGQGRSPLHF,TGTGCCAGCAGCCCGGGACAGGGGAGATCACCCCTCCACTTT
TRBD1,.,TRBJ1-2,TRBV7-2,CASSSHRDRVTNYGYTF,TGTGCCAGCAGCTCTCACCGGGACAGGGTAACTAACTATGGCTACACCTTC
TRBD2,.,TRBJ2-3,TRBV11-3,CASSIAGGDTQYF,TGTGCCAGCAGCATAGCGGGAGGGGATACGCAGTATTTT
.,.,TRBJ2-1,TRBV5-1,CASSRDSSSYNEQFF,TGCGCCAGCAGCCGCGACAGTAGCTCCTACAATGAGCAGTTCTTC
.,.,TRBJ1-4,TRBV2,CASMAYREKLFF,TGTGCCAGCATGGCTTACCGCGAAAAACTGTTTTTT
TRBD1,.,TRBJ1-6,TRBV13,CASSITGAMSPLHF,TGTGCCAGCAGCATAACAGGGGCGATGTCACCCCTCCACTTT
TRBD1,.,TRBJ2-7,TRBV24-1,CATSDLNRGVYEQYF,TGTGCCACCAGTGACTTAAACAGGGGTGTCTACGAGCAGTACTTC
TRBD1,.,TRBJ1-5,TRBV7-2,CASSWDRAQPQHF,TGTGCCAGCAGCTGGGACAGGGCGCAGCCCCAGCATTTT
.,.,TRBJ1-1,TRBV28,CASSSWAGYMNTEAFF,TGTGCCAGCAGTTCGTGGGCAGGCTACATGAACACTGAAGCTTTCTTT
TRBD1,.,TRBJ1-4,TRBV3-1/TRBV3-2,CASSHPSPGTGYEKLFF,TGTGCCAGCAGCCATCCGTCCCCCGGGACAGGGTATGAAAAACTGTTTTTT
.,.,TRBJ1-4,TRBV2,CASSEGQSNEKLFF,TGTGCCAGCAGTGAAGGACAGTCTAATGAAAAACTGTTTTTT
.,.,TRBJ2-3,TRBV14,CASSQDPGPSALGTQYF,TGTGCCAGCAGCCAAGATCCAGGGCCGTCTGCCCTAGGTACGCAGTATTTT
.,few,TRBJ2-1,TRBV27,CASSLRSNEQFF,TGTGCCAGCAGTTTACGGAGCAATGAGCAGTTCTTC
.,.,TRBJ1-2,TRBV5-5,CASSLDREGYTF,TGTGCCAGCAGCTTGGACAGGGAAGGCTACACCTTC
.,.,TRBJ1-6,TRBV19,CASTPGYNSPLHF,TGTGCCAGTACTCCCGGCTATAATTCACCCCTCCACTTT
.,.,TRBJ2-1,TRBV9,CASGGRIRGPKSNEQFF,TGTGCCAGCGGAGGGCGAATTAGAGGGCCCAAGAGCAATGAGCAGTTCTTC
.,few,TRBJ2-7,TRBV27,CASSFGDEQYF,TGTGCCAGCAGTTTCGGGGACGAGCAGTACTTC
.,.,TRBJ1-2,TRBV6-2/TRBV6-3,CASSSKEGYGYTF,TGTGCCAGCAGTTCAAAGGAGGGCTATGGCTACACCTTC
TRBD1,.,TRBJ2-2,TRBV7-2,CASSLDREGTGELFF,TGTGCCAGCAGCTTGGACAGGGAAGGCACCGGGGAGCTGTTTTTT
.,.,TRBJ2-7,TRBV7-9,CASSFQLYEQYF,TGTGCCAGCAGCTTCCAACTGTACGAGCAGTACTTC
.,.,TRBJ2-3,TRBV5-1,CASSLTSDRDTQYF,TGCGCCAGCAGCCTAACGAGCGACCGGGATACGCAGTATTTT
.,.,TRBJ2-2,TRBV7-2,CASSLAGRVGDTGELFF,TGTGCCAGCAGCTTAGCGGGTAGGGTAGGGGACACCGGGGAGCTGTTTTTT
.,.,TRBJ2-5,TRBV5-1,CASSFLGEQETQYF,TGCGCCAGCAGCTTCCTCGGGGAGCAAGAGACCCAGTACTTC
.,.,TRBJ1-2,TRBV19,CASTHPRAGSYGYTF,TGTGCCAGTACCCACCCCCGGGCGGGTTCCTATGGCTACACCTTC
TRBD2,.,TRBJ2-3,TRBV25-1,CASSRGGTDTQYF,TGTGCCAGCAGCCGGGGGGGGACAGATACGCAGTATTTT
.,.,TRBJ2-7,TRBV10-3,CAIKRAGTSYEQYF,TGTGCCATCAAAAGGGCAGGGACAAGCTACGAGCAGTACTTC